This T cell receptor (beta chain) was sequenced during a study of identical twins. General study points: Beta out-of-frame sequences displayed a weaker excess of sharing between twins. Cord blood beta clonotypes that were abundant carried fewer insertions, and memory repertoires showed no such trend. Researchers reported excess low generation probability among twin-shared out-of-frame alpha sequences.

The junction had 7 bases not matched to a gene; V was cut back by 3 bases and J by 0 bases. Germline V gene sequence: CDR1 DFQATT, CDR2 SNEGSKA (reference sequence). The CDR3 is made up of 16 amino acids. Details on this clonotype: The antigen is undetermined.

Via MiXCR, TCRdb re-called the 5' RACE reads, giving one row per CDR3 protein. The data show around 680,000 distinct CDR3 sequences, 8.5% to 9% seen once. This same sample was also part of a study on yellow fever vaccine responses in identical twins. That paper adds: As reported, the vaccine T cell response of twins seemed partly convergent and partly personalized.

The TCR was taken from a young woman in good health. Sequencing was carried out using PBMCs. The chain carries TRBV20-1 and TRBJ2-5, with 10 positions matching TRBD2. The CDR3: CSARPFSGRYQETQYF. The DNA for the CDR3 is TGCAGTGCTAGGCCATTTAGCGGGAGGTACCAAGAGACCCAGTACTTC.